This entry lists 20 T cell receptor beta chains sequenced from one sample in a study of control samples from healthy donors and cancer patients. Libraries were prepared by immunoSEQ multiplex PCR; TCRdb keeps only in-frame clonotypes and omits some of them. This table holds 100,000 to 150,000 clones, 80% to 95% found once. Sequencing used blood. The receptors here all came from a man between 18 and 29 years old in good health.

The chain employs TRBV19 and TRBJ2-3; 7 nucleotides agree with TRBD1. The ends lost 2 bases at V and 3 bases at J; junction bases unmatched: 5. Germline CDR1 is LNHDA and CDR2 is SQIVND (reference sequence). The CDR3 totals 15 residues. The CDR3 protein is CASSITGDRTDTQYF. The CDR3 coding sequence is TGTGCCAGTAGTATAACAGGGGATCGGACAGATACGCAGTATTTT.

This clone was seen once. V is TRBV11-3 and J is TRBJ2-1; 8 bases agree with TRBD2. Germline trimming cut 5 bases from V and 4 bases from J; bases unmatched to any gene: 4. Germline V gene data show CDR1 as SGHNT and CDR2 as YENEEA. The CDR3 spans 14 residues. The DNA of the CDR3 is TGTGCCAGCAGCCCCGGGGGGGGGTACAATGAGCAGTTCTTC. Encoded protein: CASSPGGGYNEQFF.

The rearrangement joins TRBV5-5 to TRBJ2-1; weak D call: TRBD2 (6 bases). The CDR3 covers 15 residues. Between the trimmed V and J ends, which lost 4 bases and 5 bases, there was a span of 16 bases. Germline CDR1 is SGHKS and CDR2 is YYEKEE (reference sequence). The CDR3 coding sequence is TGTGCCAGCAGCCCTACCGGGACTTCACACAATGAGCAGTTCTTC. This encodes CASSPTGTSHNEQFF.

This clone was counted a few times. Other DNA sequences within the sample encode an identical CDR3. V gene TRBV5-1 combines with J gene TRBJ1-1, with D hard to call. V was trimmed by 0 bases and J by 4 bases, leaving 10 bases between them. Germline CDR1 SGHRS, CDR2 YFSETQ. CDR3 length: 14 residues. The CDR3 loop is CASSLDQVSTEAFF. CDR3 sequence (DNA): TGCGCCAGCAGCTTGGACCAGGTGAGCACTGAAGCTTTCTTT. The full variable domain, its missing parts supplied by reference TRBV5-1 and TRBJ1-1, is KAGVTQTPRYLIKTRGQQVTLSCSPISGHRSVSWYQQTPGQGLQFLFEYFSETQRNKGNFPGRFSGRQFSNSRSEMNVSTLELGDSALYLCASSLDQVSTEAFFGQGTRLTVV.

The genes are TRBV6-7 and TRBJ2-1; D is possibly TRBD1 (6 bases). TRBV6-7 is treated as an ORF (open reading frame) with a function not yet certain. The CDR3 consists of 18 residues. The V end lost 7 bases, the J end lost 8 bases, and 30 bases lay between the germline ends. The CDR3 DNA follows: TGTGCCAGCACCAACCCCCCCCCAGGGGTAAGGGGTGCGGATGAGCAGTTCTTC. This encodes CASTNPPPGVRGADEQFF.

This chain joins TRBV19 and TRBJ1-2, with D possibly matching TRBD1 (5 bases). CDR3 length: 14 amino acids. Germline V gene data show CDR1 as LNHDA and CDR2 as SQIVND (reference sequence). CDR3 region: CATSYAGTSYGYTF. CDR3 nucleotides: TGTGCAACCTCCTACGCCGGGACTTCCTATGGCTACACCTTC.

The genes are TRBV7-9 and TRBJ2-1; perhaps TRBD1 as D (5 bases). The germline CDR1 and CDR2 sequences are SEHNR and FQNEAQ (reference sequence). CDR3 length: 14 amino acids. Trimming took off 1 base at V and 8 bases at J, with 12 bases between the two ends. The CDR3 protein is CASSLVGAIYEQFF. CDR3 nucleotides: TGTGCCAGCAGCTTAGTAGGGGCGATCTATGAGCAGTTCTTC.

The count of this clone is one. This rearrangement joins TRBV19 to TRBJ2-1; D is perhaps TRBD2 (7 bases). Germline CDR1 is LNHDA and CDR2 is SQIVND (reference sequence). CDR3 size: 18 residues. V was cut by 1 base and J by 0 bases, with 16 bases left in between. The CDR3 region has the DNA TGTGCCAGTAGTATAGGTGTGGGGAGGGGGGGCTCCTACAATGAGCAGTTCTTC. As protein: CASSIGVGRGGSYNEQFF.

This chain connects TRBV9 to TRBJ1-1, with a tentative D call TRBD1 (6 bases). This CDR3 is 15 amino acids long. Germline-derived CDR1 and CDR2 are SGDLS and YYNGEE. V lost 4 bases and J 0 bases, leaving 13 bases between the germline ends. This CDR3 is CASSRGNRVNTEAFF. DNA of the CDR3: TGTGCCAGCAGCCGGGGAAACAGGGTGAACACTGAAGCTTTCTTT.

The chain couples TRBV2 to TRBJ1-1; 9 bases are a match to TRBD1. The CDR3 is made up of 13 amino acids. CDR1 and CDR2 from the germline V gene are SNHLY and FYNNEI. J gave up 10 bases and V 1 base, and 4 bases lay outside the gene matches. CDR3 region: CASSEDRGHRAFF. CDR3 nucleotide sequence: TGTGCCAGCAGTGAAGACAGGGGGCATAGAGCTTTCTTT.

This clone was detected a few times. The chain recombines TRBV2 with TRBJ1-3; 8 nucleotides agree with TRBD1. This CDR3 is built from 14 residues. The junction had 1 base not matched to a gene; V was cut back by 6 bases and J by 0 bases. CDR1 is SNHLY, CDR2 FYNNEI, per germline. The CDR3 nucleotides are TGTGCCAGCAGGGGGACAGGCTCTGGAAACACCATATATTTT. This gives the protein CASRGTGSGNTIYF.

The chain recombines TRBV6-5 with TRBJ2-1; D is perhaps TRBD1 or TRBD2 (5 bases each). The CDR3 has 15 amino acids. V gave up 5 bases and J gave up 2 bases, with 13 bases separating them. Germline values: CDR1 MNHEY, CDR2 SVGAGI. DNA for the CDR3: TGTGCCAGCAGTCATCGAGGGGTGCCCTACAATGAGCAGTTCTTC. Translated: CASSHRGVPYNEQFF.

The chain carries TRBV10-3 and TRBJ2-1, with TRBD2 identical over 9 bases. The CDR3 runs to 14 residues. Germline CDR1 reads ENHRY; CDR2 reads SYGVKD. J lost 8 bases, V lost 5 bases, and 7 bases had no gene match. DNA for the CDR3: TGTGCCATCAGTCTAGCGGGGCCCCTGGATGAGCAGTTCTTC. As protein: CAISLAGPLDEQFF.

The chain carries TRBV5-6 and TRBJ1-1; no clear D. The germline V and J ends were trimmed by 1 base and 0 bases, with 13 bases remaining between them. There are 16 residues in the CDR3. Germline V gene data show CDR1 as SGHDT and CDR2 as YYEEEE. CDR3 coding DNA: TGTGCCAGCAGCTTGCAGCGAAGTTGGATGAACACTGAAGCTTTCTTT. It codes for CASSLQRSWMNTEAFF. Complete variable domain (other parts from reference TRBV5-6 and TRBJ1-1): DAGVTQSPTHLIKTRGQQVTLRCSPKSGHDTVSWYQQALGQGPQFIFQYYEEEERQRGNFPDRFSGHQFPNYSSELNVNALLLGDSALYLCASSLQRSWMNTEAFFGQGTRLTVV.

This chain joins TRBV29-1 and TRBJ2-7; TRBD2 matches 11 bases. Germline-derived CDR1 and CDR2 are SQVTM and ANQGSEA. The CDR3 is made up of 14 amino acids. The trim removed 4 bases at V and 4 bases at J, leaving 6 bases unmatched. The CDR3 DNA sequence: TGCAGCGTTGTTCTAGCGGGGGGCGGATACGAGCAGTACTTC. This gives the protein CSVVLAGGGYEQYF.

The chain uses TRBV6-6 and TRBJ2-1; TRBD2 is a possible D gene (5 bases). Germline V gives CDR1 MNHNY, CDR2 SVGAGI (reference sequence). CDR3 length: 11 amino acids. V lost 4 bases and J lost 7, with 5 bases in between. The CDR3 loop is CASSSGNEQFF. CDR3 nucleotide sequence: TGTGCCAGCAGTTCGGGGAATGAGCAGTTCTTC.

V usage is TRBV3-1 (or the pseudogene TRBV3-2) and J usage is TRBJ2-7; a weak D match, TRBD1 (5 bases). Germline CDR1 and CDR2: LGHDT and YNNKEL (reference sequence). The germline V and J ends were trimmed by 1 base and 3 bases, with 10 bases remaining between them. The CDR3 runs 14 residues. This chain's CDR3 is CASSQAAGNYEQYF. CDR3 bases: TGTGCCAGCAGCCAAGCAGCAGGGAACTACGAGCAGTACTTC.

This clone was seen only once. The rearrangement links TRBV5-5 to TRBJ1-1; tentatively, D is TRBD1 (6 bases). This CDR3 contains 13 residues. V lost 0 bases and J 5 bases, leaving 8 bases between the germline ends. From germline, CDR1 is SGHKS and CDR2 YYEKEE (reference sequence). The CDR3 DNA follows: TGTGCCAGCAGCTTGGCAGGGGCTACTGAAGCTTTCTTT. Protein: CASSLAGATEAFF. Together with reference TRBV5-5 and TRBJ1-1, the CDR3 gives the full variable domain: DAGVTQSPTHLIKTRGQQVTLRCSPISGHKSVSWYQQVLGQGPQFIFQYYEKEERGRGNFPDRFSARQFPNYSSELNVNALLLGDSALYLCASSLAGATEAFFGQGTRLTVV.

The chain combines TRBV5-1 with TRBJ2-2, with a weak D call TRBD1 (6 bases). The germline V gene encodes CDR1 SGHRS and CDR2 YFSETQ. The CDR3 spans 16 residues. Trimming stripped 3 bases from V and 4 bases from J, with 16 bases between. The CDR3 protein is CASSWNPTGITGELFF. DNA of the CDR3: TGCGCCAGCAGCTGGAACCCCACAGGGATCACCGGGGAGCTGTTTTTT.

The chain couples TRBV11-2 to TRBJ2-5; 16 bases agree with TRBD2. The junction had 5 bases not matched to a gene; V was cut back by 0 bases and J by 4 bases. The V gene's germline CDR1 is SGHAT and CDR2 FQNNGV. CDR3 size: 18 residues. Here the CDR3 reads CASSLEGLAGGAGETQYF. In DNA form, the CDR3 reads TGTGCCAGCAGCTTAGAGGGACTAGCGGGGGGGGCAGGAGAGACCCAGTACTTC.